The rows below give T cell receptor beta chains drawn from one sample of a study of blood T cell repertoires in COVID-19. Here immunoSEQ multiplex PCR was the method, and the copy in TCRdb shows in-frame clones only, minus some. This sample yields about 220,000 clones, of which roughly 90% are seen a single time; roughly 3.4% belongs to the top ten. Sequenced sample: PBMCs or T cells enriched from blood (not recorded which). Receptor source: a middle-aged woman with acute COVID-19. Both conserved end residues are part of each CDR3. The D gene is left open where the match is weak. Only some rows state a clone size, as once, few, many or a class for expanded clones.

>TRBJ1-5|-|TRBV9|-
CASSPQGQGDQPQHF
TGTGCCAGCAGCCCACAGGGTCAGGGAGATCAGCCCCAGCATTTT
>TRBJ1-3|-|TRBV9|TRBD1
CASSGQGAGNTIYF
TGTGCCAGCAGCGGACAGGGGGCTGGAAACACCATATATTTT
>TRBJ2-7|-|TRBV18|-
CASSPGQTYEQYF
TGTGCCAGCTCACCCGGACAGACCTACGAGCAGTACTTC
>TRBJ1-5|-|TRBV5-1|TRBD1
CASSYQGQGAGQPQHF
TGCGCCAGCAGCTACCAGGGACAGGGGGCTGGTCAGCCCCAGCATTTT
>TRBJ1-6|-|TRBV30|TRBD1
CAWTHGTGFSPLHF
TGTGCCTGGACCCATGGGACAGGTTTCTCACCCCTCCACTTT
>TRBJ2-1|-|TRBV2|TRBD1
CASSAGTGTNNEQFF
TGTGCCAGCAGCGCCGGGACAGGGACCAACAATGAGCAGTTCTTC
>TRBJ2-1|once|TRBV27|TRBD1
CASSWTGVNEQFF
TGTGCCAGCAGTTGGACAGGGGTGAATGAGCAGTTCTTC
>TRBJ1-1|-|TRBV2|-
CASSETRVNTEAFF
TGTGCCAGCAGTGAAACCCGAGTGAACACTGAAGCTTTCTTT
>TRBJ1-1|-|TRBV9|-
CASSVGATNTEAFF
TGTGCCAGCAGCGTAGGAGCCACGAACACTGAAGCTTTCTTT
>TRBJ2-7|-|TRBV7-2|TRBD1
CASSRPGQGSYEQYF
TGTGCCAGCAGTCGACCGGGACAGGGCTCCTACGAGCAGTACTTC
>TRBJ2-2|-|TRBV5-4|TRBD1
CASSFSTGKVTGELFF
TGTGCCAGCAGCTTTTCGACAGGGAAGGTCACCGGGGAGCTGTTTTTT
>TRBJ1-4|few|TRBV3-1/TRBV3-2|TRBD1
CASKSSLGGQGYEKLFF
TGTGCCAGCAAGTCCTCTCTTGGCGGACAGGGGTATGAAAAACTGTTTTTT
>TRBJ1-1|-|TRBV10-3|-
CAISTEGGQGDTEAFF
TGTGCCATCAGCACCGAGGGGGGGCAGGGAGACACTGAAGCTTTCTTT
>TRBJ1-2|-|TRBV10-3|TRBD1
CAISGTAALFYGYTF
TGTGCCATCAGCGGGACAGCCGCGCTTTTCTATGGCTACACCTTC
>TRBJ2-1|once|TRBV14|-
CASSHRTMLSYNEQFF
TGTGCCAGCAGCCATCGGACTATGCTCTCCTACAATGAGCAGTTCTTC
>TRBJ2-6|-|TRBV19|TRBD1
CASRPFLGTGVVAGANVLTF
TGTGCCAGTAGGCCATTTTTGGGGACAGGGGTCGTGGCTGGGGCCAACGTCCTGACTTTC
>TRBJ2-2|-|TRBV6-5|-
CASSYSESAGELFF
TGTGCCAGCAGTTACTCGGAAAGCGCCGGGGAGCTGTTTTTT
>TRBJ1-3|few|TRBV5-5|-
CASSSGASGNTIYF
TGTGCCAGCAGCTCCGGAGCCTCTGGAAACACCATATATTTT
>TRBJ1-2|once|TRBV27|TRBD1
CASSYSGGSHYGYTF
TGTGCCAGCAGTTATTCAGGGGGAAGTCACTATGGCTACACCTTC